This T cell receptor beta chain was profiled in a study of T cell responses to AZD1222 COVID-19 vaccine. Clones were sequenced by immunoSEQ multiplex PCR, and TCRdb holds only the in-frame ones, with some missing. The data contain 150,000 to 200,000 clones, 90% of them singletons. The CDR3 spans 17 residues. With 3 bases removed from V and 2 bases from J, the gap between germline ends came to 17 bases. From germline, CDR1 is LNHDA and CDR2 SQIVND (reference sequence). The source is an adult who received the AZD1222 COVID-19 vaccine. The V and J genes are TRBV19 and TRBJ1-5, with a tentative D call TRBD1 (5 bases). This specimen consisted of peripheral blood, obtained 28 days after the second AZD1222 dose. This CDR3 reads CASSIGRALSGNQPQHF. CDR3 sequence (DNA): TGTGCCAGTAGTATCGGCAGGGCCCTCTCGGGCAATCAGCCCCAGCATTTT.